Described below is a single T cell receptor (beta chain) sequence and its context. This record comes from a study of monozygotic twins with inflammatory bowel disease. Per germline, CDR1 SNHLY and CDR2 FYNNEI. The CDR3 sequence is 13 residues long. TCRdb reprocessed the 5' RACE reads and keeps a single row for each CDR3 protein, giving no DNA. With about 420,000 distinct CDR3 sequences in the sample, the ten largest clones hold roughly 2.5%. The sequence was obtained from a human donor with ulcerative colitis or Crohn's disease, or a healthy co-twin of an affected twin (not recorded which). This rearrangement joins TRBV2 to TRBJ1-3. The source material was blood. This CDR3 reads CASRYDSGNTIYF. The full variable domain, with the rest looked up from reference TRBV2 and TRBJ1-3, is EPEVTQTPSHQVTQMGQEVILRCVPISNHLYFYWYRQILGQKVEFLVSFYNNEISEKSEIFDDQFSVERPDGSNFTLKIRSTKLEDSAMYFCASRYDSGNTIYFGEGSWLTVV.